These 17 T cell receptor beta chains originate from one sample sequenced in a study of blood T cell repertoires in COVID-19. Method: immunoSEQ multiplex PCR; TCRdb's copy keeps in-frame clones and lacks some. Counted here are roughly 210,000 clones, less than 90% occurring once; the ten biggest clones make up about 10%. Specimen: peripheral blood. The receptors come from a woman older than 75 with COVID-19, enrolled during active disease.

This clone was counted a single time. This sequence joins TRBV2 and TRBJ2-3; 8 bases align to TRBD2. In germline, CDR1 is SNHLY, CDR2 FYNNEI. The length of the CDR3 is 15 residues. With 6 bases clipped from V and 4 bases from J, the junction kept 9 bases outside the gene matches. The CDR3: CASRYSGAPPDTQYF. DNA of the CDR3: TGTGCCAGCAGATATAGCGGGGCCCCCCCAGATACGCAGTATTTT.

The chain uses TRBV28 and TRBJ1-5; 7 bases align to TRBD1. With 6 bases clipped from V and 1 base from J, the junction kept 12 bases outside the gene matches. There are 17 residues in the CDR3. Germline V gene sequence: CDR1 MDHEN, CDR2 SYDVKM. CDR3 DNA sequence: TGTGCCAGCAGCGAAGTACAGGGGAGATTGAGCAATCAGCCCCAGCATTTT. This gives the protein CASSEVQGRLSNQPQHF. Complete variable domain (other parts from reference TRBV28 and TRBJ1-5): DVKVTQSSRYLVKRTGEKVFLECVQDMDHENMFWYRQDPGLGLRLIYFSYDVKMKEKGDIPEGYSVSREKKERFSLILESASTNQTSMYLCASSEVQGRLSNQPQHFGDGTRLSIL.

This clone was detected only once. This sequence joins TRBV19 and TRBJ1-1; D unresolved. The CDR3 is made up of 13 amino acids. Deletions cut 7 bases from V and 3 bases from J, with 12 bases between. Germline CDR1 is LNHDA and CDR2 is SQIVND (reference sequence). The CDR3 DNA reads as TGTGCCAGTACCTGGACCGGGGACACTGAAGCTTTCTTT. Its protein product is CASTWTGDTEAFF.

The chain carries TRBV6-5 and TRBJ1-1, with 7 bases identical to TRBD1. This CDR3 has 13 residues. V shed 5 bases and J 4 bases; nucleotides not matched to a gene: 4. The germline gives CDR1 MNHEY, CDR2 SVGAGI. CDR3: CASSIPGGTEAFF. The CDR3, as DNA: TGTGCCAGCAGTATACCAGGGGGCACTGAAGCTTTCTTT.

J is TRBJ1-5 and V is TRBV5-1; 11 nucleotides align to TRBD1. Germline V lookup: CDR1 SGHRS, CDR2 YFSETQ. This CDR3 region has 17 residues. V shed 4 bases, J shed 5 bases, and the junction held 11 bases outside the gene matches. For the CDR3, the DNA is TGCGCCAGCAGCCCGGGACAGGGGGGTTCAATGGATCAGCCCCAGCATTTT. Its protein product is CASSPGQGGSMDQPQHF.

The chain employs TRBV6-5 and TRBJ1-2; a weak D match, TRBD1 (5 bases). V dropped 0 bases and J dropped 3 bases, with 14 bases sitting between them. Germline V CDR1 and CDR2: MNHEY, SVGAGI. There are 16 residues in the CDR3. The CDR3 sequence: CASSYSFTGGDYGYTF. The CDR3 coding sequence is TGTGCCAGCAGTTACTCGTTCACGGGAGGGGACTATGGCTACACCTTC.

The chain joins TRBV28 to TRBJ1-2; 7 bases agree with TRBD1. Looked up from germline, CDR1 is MDHEN and CDR2 is SYDVKM. CDR3 length equals 17 residues. Trimming took 5 bases from V and 5 from J; bases not matched to a gene: 17. CDR3 in amino acids: CASSPDLTWTGVYGYTF. CDR3 sequence (DNA): TGTGCCAGCAGTCCTGATCTGACGTGGACAGGAGTTTATGGCTACACCTTC.

J is TRBJ2-5 and V is TRBV24-1; a possible D gene is TRBD2 (5 bases). The CDR3 spans 13 residues. Germline CDR1 reads KGHDR; CDR2 reads SFDVKD. V was clipped by 5 bases and J by 4 bases, with 10 bases between them. CDR3 coding DNA: TGTGCCACCAGTGGGGCGGGTCTAGAGACCCAGTACTTC. It translates to CATSGAGLETQYF.

This chain links TRBV27 with TRBJ1-4, with TRBD1 as a possible D gene (5 bases). Germline V gene lookup returns CDR1 MNHEY and CDR2 SMNVEV (reference sequence). Trimming removed 3 bases at V and 0 bases at J, with 14 bases between. CDR3 length: 17 residues. CDR3 DNA sequence: TGTGCCAGCAGTTTTCGCTCGGTAGGGGCAACTAATGAAAAACTGTTTTTT. Translation: CASSFRSVGATNEKLFF.

This clone was observed a handful of times. The CDR3 coding sequence is TGTGCCAGTAGCGAGAGACAGCGGGTGAATACGAACACCGGGGAGCTGTTTTTT. This sequence encodes CASSERQRVNTNTGELFF. This sequence joins TRBV19 and TRBJ2-2; TRBD2 is a possible D gene (6 bases). The V gene's germline CDR1 is LNHDA and CDR2 SQIVND (reference sequence). The ends were cut back, 6 bases at V and 0 bases at J, with 20 bases in the middle. The CDR3 is 18 residues long.

The chain combines TRBV3-1 (or the pseudogene TRBV3-2) with TRBJ1-1; no definite D call. The CDR3 is made up of 17 amino acids. Germline V lookup: CDR1 LGHDT, CDR2 YNNKEL (reference sequence). V shed 4 bases and J shed 2 bases, with 20 bases lying between them. The CDR3 region is CASSRLVPKRSNTEAFF. As DNA, the CDR3 is TGTGCCAGCAGCCGCCTCGTACCCAAGCGATCAAACACTGAAGCTTTCTTT.

The chain combines TRBV4-1 with TRBJ2-5; perhaps TRBD2 as D (6 bases). The CDR3 sequence is 17 residues long. V was clipped by 0 bases and J by 4 bases, with 18 bases between them. Germline-derived CDR1 and CDR2 are MGHRA and YSYEKL. CDR3 sequence (DNA): TGCGCCAGCAGCCAAGAATGGGGGGAGATCCCAGGAGAGACCCAGTACTTC. The encoded protein is CASSQEWGEIPGETQYF.

The chain recombines TRBV7-6 with TRBJ1-1, with D possibly matching TRBD1 (5 bases). The germline CDR1 and CDR2 sequences are SGHVS and FNYEAQ. Trimming removed 2 bases from V and 4 bases from J, with 11 bases in between. CDR3 size: 14 residues. The CDR3 nucleotides read TGTGCCAGCAGCTTAAACCAGGGTGGCACTGAAGCTTTCTTT. This codes for CASSLNQGGTEAFF.

This clone was detected only once. J is TRBJ2-7 and V is TRBV5-1, with 7 positions matching TRBD1. CDR1 is SGHRS, CDR2 YFSETQ, per germline. This CDR3 comprises 14 residues. Losses at the gene ends were 0 bases for V and 2 bases for J; bases not matched to a gene: 2. CDR3 amino acids: CASSLEGAPYEQYF. CDR3 coding DNA: TGCGCCAGCAGCTTGGAGGGGGCTCCCTACGAGCAGTACTTC.

The chain links TRBV3-1 (or the pseudogene TRBV3-2) to TRBJ2-1, with D unresolved. The germline V gene encodes CDR1 LGHDT and CDR2 YNNKEL (reference sequence). The CDR3 totals 12 residues. V was clipped by 1 base and J by 7 bases, with 5 bases between them. In DNA, the CDR3 is TGTGCCAGCAGCCAAGTAGAAAATGAGCAGTTCTTC. Translating gives CASSQVENEQFF.

Note on this clone: Compared with germline, one end of the junction differs, possibly owing to a read error. This rearrangement joins TRBV12-3 or TRBV12-4 to TRBJ1-1, with a weak D call TRBD1 (6 bases). The CDR3 runs to 13 residues. CDR3 DNA: TGTGCCAGCAGTCTCAGGACAGCATCGAACCGAAACTTT. The encoded protein is CASSLRTASNRNF.

This chain joins TRBV10-2 and TRBJ2-5, with D possibly matching TRBD1 (5 bases). Germline V gives CDR1 WSHSY, CDR2 SAAADI. The CDR3 extends over 13 amino acids. Trimming cost V 4 bases and J 1 base, with 7 bases left between them. CDR3 region: CASSGQLQETQYF. In nucleotides, the CDR3 is TGCGCCAGCAGTGGACAGCTCCAAGAGACCCAGTACTTC.